A selection of T cell receptor beta chains follows, all from one sample in a study of blood T cell repertoires in COVID-19. The repertoire was sequenced with immunoSEQ multiplex PCR; TCRdb's copy has only in-frame clones and lacks some. The sample records about 200,000 clones, approximately 84% being singletons. Sample: peripheral blood. These receptors were taken from a woman of 80 years or more with acute or convalescent COVID-19. Both conserved end residues are part of each CDR3.

v_call,j_call,cdr3_aa
TRBV6-1,TRBJ1-2,CASSETGIYGYTF
TRBV27,TRBJ2-7,CASSLIGNSHTSYEQYF
TRBV11-2,TRBJ2-1,CASSSKAGAVNEQFF
TRBV5-1,TRBJ2-7,CASSLQGQQLYEQYF
TRBV7-9,TRBJ2-2,CASSPLAGNTGELFF
TRBV4-2,TRBJ2-7,CASSQGPGVEAYEQYF
TRBV30,TRBJ2-1,CARQGYNEQFF
TRBV5-1,TRBJ2-5,CASSVLTGGSETQYF
TRBV5-1,TRBJ2-1,CASSFSGSENEQFF
TRBV27,TRBJ2-1,CASSRGSSYNEQFF
TRBV6-5,TRBJ1-6,CASSSNSPLHF
TRBV4-1,TRBJ2-7,CASSQDWTPGRPTYEQYF
TRBV6-5,TRBJ2-7,CASRTQGTHEQYF
TRBV20-1,TRBJ1-3,CSASRQHGNTIYF
TRBV6-1,TRBJ2-1,CASSEPAGTSGNGEQFF
TRBV11-2,TRBJ1-2,CASSLLAGGGLYGYTF
TRBV5-1,TRBJ2-1,CASSLGGTSGSYEQFF
TRBV11-3,TRBJ2-2,CASSLVPSIDTGELFF
TRBV19,TRBJ1-1,CANKNTEAFF
TRBV11-1,TRBJ1-1,CASSLGPSGAEAFF
TRBV10-3,TRBJ2-7,CATTEPGLIDEQYF
TRBV2,TRBJ1-1,CASSERAAGWNTEAFF
TRBV27,TRBJ2-7,CASSLSRPGQGPYEQYF
TRBV27,TRBJ1-1,CASRRSGVMNTEAFF
TRBV27,TRBJ1-6,CASSLSTGEGSPLHF